These T cell receptor beta chains were read from a single sample in a study of blood T cell repertoires in COVID-19. Profiling relied on immunoSEQ multiplex PCR, and the TCRdb table lists in-frame clones only, not all of them. The repertoire consists of over 400,000 clones, with less than 90% occurring once and the leading ten covering around 7.9%. The sample taken for sequencing was PBMCs or T cells enriched from blood (not recorded which). The receptors were sampled from a woman aged 55-69 years who had recovered from COVID-19. The CDR3 runs from the conserved cysteine through the conserved F or W.

TRBV13	18	TRBJ1-5	CASSLGLPTMTGNQPQHF
TRBV6-1	12	TRBJ1-2	CASSEPGDGYTF
TRBV6-8	18	TRBJ1-5	CASSYTWTGFRGNQPQHF
TRBV6-1	15	TRBJ1-2	CASSEVMSRDRGYTF
TRBV6-1	16	TRBJ2-5	CASSEEGRGVRETQYF
TRBV6-1	13	TRBJ1-2	CASSELQAGGYTF
TRBV11-2	16	TRBJ2-5	CASSVRQGAKVETQYF
TRBV7-2	13	TRBJ1-2	CASSLAPGYGYTF
TRBV5-1	15	TRBJ2-5	CASSPRQQGQETQYF
TRBV6-4	13	TRBJ2-1	CASSGLVSDEQFF
TRBV10-2	15	TRBJ1-5	CASSQSTGINQPQHF
TRBV7-2	16	TRBJ1-2	CASSLSRILANYGYTF
TRBV7-5	14	TRBJ1-1	CARFQWLGSTEAFF
TRBV18	14	TRBJ1-2	CASSPGESGYGYTF
TRBV30	15	TRBJ1-1	CASRGQGRPGTEAFF
TRBV5-4	14	TRBJ1-6	CASSRDRGNSPLHF
TRBV20-1	9	TRBJ1-6	CSVYSPLHF
TRBV7-8	17	TRBJ1-6	CASSSTPDRGRGRPLHF
TRBV2	15	TRBJ2-2	CASRPDRGSTGELFF
TRBV3-1/TRBV3-2	11	TRBJ1-6	CASSPRSPLHF
TRBV19	14	TRBJ1-2	CASSGQGVIYGYTF